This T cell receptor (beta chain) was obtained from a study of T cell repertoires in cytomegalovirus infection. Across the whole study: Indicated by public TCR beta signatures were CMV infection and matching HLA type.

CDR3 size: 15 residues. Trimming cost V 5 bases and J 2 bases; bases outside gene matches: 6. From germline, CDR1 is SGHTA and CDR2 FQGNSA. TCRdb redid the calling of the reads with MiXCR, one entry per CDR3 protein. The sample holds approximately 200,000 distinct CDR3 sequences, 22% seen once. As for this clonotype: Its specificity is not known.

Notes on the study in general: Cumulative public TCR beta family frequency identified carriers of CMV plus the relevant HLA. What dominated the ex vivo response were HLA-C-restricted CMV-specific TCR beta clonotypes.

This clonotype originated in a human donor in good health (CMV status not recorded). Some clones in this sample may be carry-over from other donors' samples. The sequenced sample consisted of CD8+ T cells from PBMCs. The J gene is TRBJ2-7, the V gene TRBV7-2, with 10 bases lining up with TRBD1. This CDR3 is CASSLDRGPTYEQYF. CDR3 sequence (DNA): TGTGCCAGCAGCCTCGACAGGGGGCCAACCTACGAGCAGTACTTC. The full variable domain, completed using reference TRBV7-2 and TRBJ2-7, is GAGVSQSPSNKVTEKGKDVELRCDPISGHTALYWYRQSLGQGLEFLIYFQGNSAPDKSGLPSDRFSAERTGGSVSTLTIQRTQQEDSAVYLCASSLDRGPTYEQYFGPGTRLTVT.